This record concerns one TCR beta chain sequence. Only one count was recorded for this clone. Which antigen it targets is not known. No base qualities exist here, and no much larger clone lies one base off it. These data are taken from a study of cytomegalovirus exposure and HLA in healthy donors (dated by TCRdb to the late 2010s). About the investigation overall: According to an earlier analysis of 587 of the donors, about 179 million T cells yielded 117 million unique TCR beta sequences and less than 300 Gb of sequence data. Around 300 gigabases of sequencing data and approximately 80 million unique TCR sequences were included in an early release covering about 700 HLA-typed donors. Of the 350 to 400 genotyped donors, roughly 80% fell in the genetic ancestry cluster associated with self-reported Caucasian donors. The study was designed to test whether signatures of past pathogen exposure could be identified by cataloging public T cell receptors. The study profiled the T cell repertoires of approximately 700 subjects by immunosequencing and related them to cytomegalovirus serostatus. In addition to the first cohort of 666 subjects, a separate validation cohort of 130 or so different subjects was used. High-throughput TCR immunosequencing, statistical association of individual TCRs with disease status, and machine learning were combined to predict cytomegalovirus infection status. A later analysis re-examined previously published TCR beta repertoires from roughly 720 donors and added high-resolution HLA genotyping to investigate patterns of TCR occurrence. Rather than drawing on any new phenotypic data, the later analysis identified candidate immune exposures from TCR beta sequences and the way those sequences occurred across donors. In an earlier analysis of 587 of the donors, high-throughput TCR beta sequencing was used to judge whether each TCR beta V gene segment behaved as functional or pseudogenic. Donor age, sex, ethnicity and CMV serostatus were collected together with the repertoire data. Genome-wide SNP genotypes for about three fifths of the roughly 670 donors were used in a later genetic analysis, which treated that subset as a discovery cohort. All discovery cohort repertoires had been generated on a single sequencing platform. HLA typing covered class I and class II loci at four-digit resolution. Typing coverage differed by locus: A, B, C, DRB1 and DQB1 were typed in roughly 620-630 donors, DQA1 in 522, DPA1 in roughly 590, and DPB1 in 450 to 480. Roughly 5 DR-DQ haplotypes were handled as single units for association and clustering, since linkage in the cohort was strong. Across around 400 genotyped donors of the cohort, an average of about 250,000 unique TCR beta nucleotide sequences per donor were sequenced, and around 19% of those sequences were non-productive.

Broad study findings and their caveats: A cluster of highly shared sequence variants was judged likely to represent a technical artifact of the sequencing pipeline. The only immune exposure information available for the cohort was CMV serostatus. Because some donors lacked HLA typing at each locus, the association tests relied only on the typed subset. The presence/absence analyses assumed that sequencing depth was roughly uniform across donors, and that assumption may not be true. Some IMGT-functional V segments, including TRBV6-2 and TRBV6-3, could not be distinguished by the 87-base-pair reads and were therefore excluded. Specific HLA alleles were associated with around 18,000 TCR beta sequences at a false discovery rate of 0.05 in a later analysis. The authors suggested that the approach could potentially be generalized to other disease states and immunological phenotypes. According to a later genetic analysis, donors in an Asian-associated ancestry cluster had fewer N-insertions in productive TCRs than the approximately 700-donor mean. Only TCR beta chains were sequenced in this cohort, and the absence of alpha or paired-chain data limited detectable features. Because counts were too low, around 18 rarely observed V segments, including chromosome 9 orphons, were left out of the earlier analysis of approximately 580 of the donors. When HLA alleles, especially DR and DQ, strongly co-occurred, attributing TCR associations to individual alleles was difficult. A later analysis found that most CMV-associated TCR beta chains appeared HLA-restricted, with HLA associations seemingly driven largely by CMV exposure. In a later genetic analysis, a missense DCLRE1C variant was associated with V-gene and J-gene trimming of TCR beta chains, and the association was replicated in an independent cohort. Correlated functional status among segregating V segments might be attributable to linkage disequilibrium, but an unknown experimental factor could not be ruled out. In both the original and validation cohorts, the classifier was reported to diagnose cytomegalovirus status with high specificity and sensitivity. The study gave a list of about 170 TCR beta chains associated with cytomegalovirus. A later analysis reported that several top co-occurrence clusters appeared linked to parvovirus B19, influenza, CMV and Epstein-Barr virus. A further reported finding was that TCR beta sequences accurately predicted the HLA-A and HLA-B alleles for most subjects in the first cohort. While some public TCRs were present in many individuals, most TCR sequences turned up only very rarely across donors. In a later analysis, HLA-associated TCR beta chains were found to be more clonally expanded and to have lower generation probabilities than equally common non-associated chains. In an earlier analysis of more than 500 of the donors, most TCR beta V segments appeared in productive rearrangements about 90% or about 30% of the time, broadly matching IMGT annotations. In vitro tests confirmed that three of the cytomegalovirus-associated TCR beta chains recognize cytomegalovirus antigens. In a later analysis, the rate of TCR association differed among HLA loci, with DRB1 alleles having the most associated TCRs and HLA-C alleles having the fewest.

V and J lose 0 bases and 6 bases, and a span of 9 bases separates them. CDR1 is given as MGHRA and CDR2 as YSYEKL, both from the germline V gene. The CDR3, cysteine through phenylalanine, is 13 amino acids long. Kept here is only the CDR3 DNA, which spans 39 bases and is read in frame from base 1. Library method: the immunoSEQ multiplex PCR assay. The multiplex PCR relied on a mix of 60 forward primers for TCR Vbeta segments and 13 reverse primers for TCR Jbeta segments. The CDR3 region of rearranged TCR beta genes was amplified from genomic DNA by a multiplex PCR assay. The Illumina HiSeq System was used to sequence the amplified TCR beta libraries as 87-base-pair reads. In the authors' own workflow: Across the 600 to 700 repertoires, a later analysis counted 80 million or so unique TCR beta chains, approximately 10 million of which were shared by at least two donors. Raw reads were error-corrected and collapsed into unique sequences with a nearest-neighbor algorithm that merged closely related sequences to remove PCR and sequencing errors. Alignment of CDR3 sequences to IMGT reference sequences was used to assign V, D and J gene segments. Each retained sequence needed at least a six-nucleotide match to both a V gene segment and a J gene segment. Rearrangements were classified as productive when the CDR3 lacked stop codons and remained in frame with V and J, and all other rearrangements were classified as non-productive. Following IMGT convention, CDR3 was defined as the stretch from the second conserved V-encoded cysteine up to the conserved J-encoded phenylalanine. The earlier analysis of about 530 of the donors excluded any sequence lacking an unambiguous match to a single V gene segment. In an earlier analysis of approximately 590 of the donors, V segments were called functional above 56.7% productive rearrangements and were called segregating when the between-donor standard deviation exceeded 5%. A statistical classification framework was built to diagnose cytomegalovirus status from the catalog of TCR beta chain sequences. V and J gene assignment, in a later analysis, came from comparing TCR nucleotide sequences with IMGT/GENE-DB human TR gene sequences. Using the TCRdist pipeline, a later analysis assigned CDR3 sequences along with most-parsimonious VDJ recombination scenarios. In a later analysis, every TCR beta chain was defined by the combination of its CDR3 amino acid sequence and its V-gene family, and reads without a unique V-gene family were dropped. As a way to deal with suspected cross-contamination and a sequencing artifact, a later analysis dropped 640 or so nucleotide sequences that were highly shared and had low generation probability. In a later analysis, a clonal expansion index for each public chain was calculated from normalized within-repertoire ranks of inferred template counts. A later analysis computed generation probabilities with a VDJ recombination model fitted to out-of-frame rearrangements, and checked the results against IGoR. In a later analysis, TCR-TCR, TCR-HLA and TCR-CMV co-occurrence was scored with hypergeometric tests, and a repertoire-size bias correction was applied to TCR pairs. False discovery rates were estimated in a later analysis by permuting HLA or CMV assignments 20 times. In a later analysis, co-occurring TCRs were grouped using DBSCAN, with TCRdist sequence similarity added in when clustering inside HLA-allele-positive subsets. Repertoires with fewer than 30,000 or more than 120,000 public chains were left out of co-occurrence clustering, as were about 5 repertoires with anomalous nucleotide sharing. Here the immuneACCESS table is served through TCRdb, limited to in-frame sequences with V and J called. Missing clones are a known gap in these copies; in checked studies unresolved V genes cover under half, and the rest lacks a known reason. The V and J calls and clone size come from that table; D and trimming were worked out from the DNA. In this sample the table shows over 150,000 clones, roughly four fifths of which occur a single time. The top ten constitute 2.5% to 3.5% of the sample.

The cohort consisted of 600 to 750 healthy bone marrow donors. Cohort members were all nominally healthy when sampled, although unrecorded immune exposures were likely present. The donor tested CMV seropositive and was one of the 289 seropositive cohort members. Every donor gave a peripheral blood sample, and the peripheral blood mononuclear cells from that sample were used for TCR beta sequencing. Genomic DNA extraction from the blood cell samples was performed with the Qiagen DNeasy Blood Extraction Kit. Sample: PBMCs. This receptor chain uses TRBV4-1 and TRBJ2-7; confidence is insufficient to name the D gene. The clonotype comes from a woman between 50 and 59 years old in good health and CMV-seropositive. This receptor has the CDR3 CASSQEYGGEQYF. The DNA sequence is TGCGCCAGCAGCCAAGAGTACGGCGGCGAGCAGTACTTC.